Listed here are 5 T cell receptor beta chains from one sample, sequenced in a study of cytomegalovirus exposure and HLA in healthy donors. 60 Vbeta and 13 Jbeta primers were used in PCR. The protocol was immunoSEQ multiplex PCR, while the TCRdb copy is restricted to in-frame clones and leaves out a portion. The repertoire holds about 180,000 clones, with more than 65% as singletons. Source material: PBMCs. The receptors shown here come from a girl aged 2-15 years in good health and CMV-seropositive.

The chain employs TRBV6-1 and TRBJ2-7; 10 bases align to TRBD2. The CDR3 is 15 amino acids. Germline V gene data show CDR1 as MNHNS and CDR2 as SASEGT. After removal of 6 bases from V and 1 base from J, the junction contained 6 bases not matched to a gene. CDR3 in DNA: TGTGCCAGCAGACAAGCGGGGGGGTCTTCCTACGAGCAGTACTTC. Translated: CASRQAGGSSYEQYF.

This clone has just one count. This sequence joins TRBV14 and TRBJ2-2, with 7 bases aligning to TRBD2. V shed 8 bases, J shed 7 bases, and the junction held 7 bases outside the gene matches. Germline assignment: CDR1 SGHDN and CDR2 FVKESK. The CDR3 runs 13 residues. CDR3 loop: CASRGVLGGELFF. The CDR3 bases are TGTGCCAGCCGGGGGGTCCTCGGCGGGGAGCTGTTTTTT.

The chain couples TRBV6-1 to TRBJ1-4, with D uncertain. Looked up from germline, CDR1 is MNHNS and CDR2 is SASEGT. This CDR3 spans 11 amino acids. Trimming stripped 10 bases from V and 7 bases from J, with 10 bases between. CDR3 nucleotides: TGTGCCACACGCGGGTTTGAAAAACTGTTTTTT. Amino acid sequence: CATRGFEKLFF.

The count of this clone is one. The chain combines TRBV27 with TRBJ1-2, with 7 nucleotides matching TRBD1. This CDR3 has 13 residues. Germline trimming cut 5 bases from V and 7 bases from J; bases unmatched to any gene: 7. CDR1 MNHEY and CDR2 SMNVEV come from the germline V gene (reference sequence). For the CDR3, the DNA is TGTGCCAGCAGTCCAACCCGACAGGGTGGCTACACCTTC. As protein: CASSPTRQGGYTF.

V gene TRBV6-5 combines with J gene TRBJ1-1; no clear D gene. The germline V and J ends were trimmed by 0 bases and 4 bases, with 9 bases remaining between them. Germline CDR1 and CDR2: MNHEY and SVGAGI. This CDR3 spans 14 amino acids. CDR3 amino acids: CASSYSAGITEAFF. The CDR3 region has the DNA TGTGCCAGCAGTTACTCGGCCGGGATCACTGAAGCTTTCTTT.